This TCR beta chain emerged from a study of T-cell memory formation after mild COVID-19. Study outcomes and limitations: Second-wave clones that peaked on day 37 lacked confirmed SARS-CoV-2 specificity. CD8+ contracting clones occupied EMRA, while CD4+ ones occupied mainly CM and EM.

UMIs and sample barcodes were carried by the TCR alpha and TCR beta cDNA libraries that 5'RACE produced using constant-segment primers. TCRdb called the 5' RACE reads again in MiXCR, with one record for every CDR3 protein. This table holds some 65,000 distinct CDR3 sequences, 16% found once. In its sample, this clonotype was seen a few times. Its antigen remains unidentified. Trimming took 5 bases from V and 4 from J; bases not matched to a gene: 10. Per the germline V gene, CDR1 is SGHAT and CDR2 is FQNNGV. The CDR3 contains 16 residues. V gene TRBV11-2 combines with J gene TRBJ2-1; 8 nucleotides align to TRBD2. The material sequenced was PBMCs or a T cell subset sorted from them (not recorded which). The receptor comes from an adult woman who had mild COVID-19 (a few samples of this study predate the infection). Cell type and time point are not known. Written as DNA, the CDR3 is TGTGCCAGCAGCACCAACGGGGGGGCGGGGTACAATGAGCAGTTCTTC. Translating it yields CASSTNGGAGYNEQFF.